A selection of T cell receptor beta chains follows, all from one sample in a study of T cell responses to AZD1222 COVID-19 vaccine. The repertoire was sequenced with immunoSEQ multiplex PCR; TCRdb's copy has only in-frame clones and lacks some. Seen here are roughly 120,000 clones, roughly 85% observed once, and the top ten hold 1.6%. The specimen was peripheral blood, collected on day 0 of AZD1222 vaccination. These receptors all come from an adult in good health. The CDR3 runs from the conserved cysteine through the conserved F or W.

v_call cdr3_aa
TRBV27 CASSSTGYGNTIYF
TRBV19 CASSYGTGYGYTF
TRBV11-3 CASSPHTLAGASNEQFF
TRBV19 CASSIYSRVQGPSSNQPQHF
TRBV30 CACTTGDNSPLHF
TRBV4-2 CASSQDLDRSGELFF
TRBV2 CASSGGLYEQYF
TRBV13 CASSIRDRLETQYF
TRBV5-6 CASSLFMAGGNQPQHF
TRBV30 CAWEEDSSYNSPLHF
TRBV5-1 CASTRAGGKGTPGAFF
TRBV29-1 CSGRTGGATEAFF
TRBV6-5 CASSPGTVKNSPLHF
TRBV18 CASSPEQGGSYGYTF
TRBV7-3 CASSSRLAGSTDTQYF
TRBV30 CAWSVSVNTEAFF
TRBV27 CASSFGTEDVYGYTF
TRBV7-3 CASSLGTSDPLHF
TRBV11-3 CASTFGASEAFF
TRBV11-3 CASSSRQGGTEAFF
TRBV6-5 CASRSRDRHHYGYTF
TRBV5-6 CASSSLSGGRMNTEAFF
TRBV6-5 CASTPFEGADTEAFF
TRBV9 CASSARQGGSTDTQYF
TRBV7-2 CASSPTFSNEKLFF
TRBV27 CASSFLPNTEAFF
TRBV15 CATSTRSGNQPQHF
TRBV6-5 CASTLAFEETQYF
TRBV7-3 CASSGQNGQPQHF
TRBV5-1 CASSLGSTGGNTIYF
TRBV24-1 CATSDLETEAFF
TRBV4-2 CASSPGTLDTEAFF
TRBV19 CASSIGKGTKNIQYF
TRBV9 CAICTSSYNEQFF
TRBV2 CASRKTREAEAFF
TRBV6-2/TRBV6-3 CASSPLDGLAGGLTDTQYF
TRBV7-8 CASSHLRGSNQPQHF
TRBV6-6 CASTTTGGITEAFF
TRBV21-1 CASSTQVLGTQYF
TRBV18 CASSPLGSGRGTDTQYF
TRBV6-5 CASSPQGGSQPQHF
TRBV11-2 CASSPRANTGELFF
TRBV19 CASSIGETYEQYF
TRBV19 CASSIGGLKGTEAFF
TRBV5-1 CASSYDTLEAFF
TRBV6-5 CASSPRRNNEQFF
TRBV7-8 CASAHPGTRRWNEQFF
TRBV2 CASRGTGPLEAFF
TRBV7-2 CASTSRREGSPLHF
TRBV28 CASLGREADTQYF
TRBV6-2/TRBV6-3 CASSYRTGANQPQHF
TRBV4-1 CASSQGHNQPQHF
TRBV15 CATSRDSLTAFF
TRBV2 CASRDRVNYGYTF
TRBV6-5 CASRGISSYNSPLHF
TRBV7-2 CASRKGRGIFTDTQYF
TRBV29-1 CSVGQVNSYEQYF